The present T cell receptor beta chain was sequenced within a study of tumor and adjacent non-tumor tissue in lung cancer. On the study more broadly: Aged about 31 to 76 years, patients included 10 men and about five women with stage I to III disease. Samples averaged about 3.8 million productive TCRbeta reads each. The study, taken as a whole, reports: Significantly higher TCR diversity was found in tumor than normal lung.

Comments on this clonotype: The antigen remains unidentified.

Three rounds of nested PCR, following a modified ARM-PCR protocol, produced the TCRbeta library. TCRdb used MiXCR to reprocess the multiplex PCR reads, holding one entry per CDR3 protein. The sample lists about 90,000 distinct CDR3 sequences, around three fifths seen once, with roughly 14% in the top ten. This sample's RNA came from whole unsorted tissue. CDR3 length equals 12 residues. CDR1 is SGHNT, CDR2 YYREEE, per germline (reference sequence). V lost 3 bases to trimming and J lost 6 bases, with 10 bases between them. The sequenced sample was lung tumor tissue. This clonotype was sampled from a man aged 70 or older with non-small cell lung cancer. The chain carries TRBV5-4 and TRBJ2-7; D might be TRBD2 (5 bases). Here the CDR3 DNA reads TGTGCCAGCAGCTCGGGGTCGGGCGAGCAGTACTTC. Residues: CASSSGSGEQYF.